A selection of T cell receptor beta chains follows, all from one sample in a study of cytomegalovirus exposure and HLA in healthy donors. TCRdb's copy holds only in-frame clones and misses some; the assay was immunoSEQ multiplex PCR. With tens of thousands of clones in the sample, the ten largest clones hold 22%. The sequencing input was PBMCs. These receptors all stem from a man in his 60s in good health and CMV-seropositive. CDR3s include the opening cysteine and the closing phenylalanine or tryptophan. Each record gives: CDR3 protein, CDR3 DNA, J gene, D gene, V gene. The D gene is left open where the match is weak.

CDR3: CASSEKVGQGAVGANVLTF
DNA: TGTGCCAGCAGTGAAAAGGTTGGACAGGGGGCGGTCGGGGCCAACGTCCTGACTTTC
J: TRBJ2-6
D: TRBD1
V: TRBV6-1

CDR3: CAWSPGNTEAFF
DNA: TGTGCCTGGAGTCCGGGGAACACTGAAGCTTTCTTT
J: TRBJ1-1
D: NA
V: TRBV30

CDR3: CASSPQSGPASNQPQHF
DNA: TGTGCCAGCTCACCTCAGTCAGGGCCTGCGAGCAATCAGCCCCAGCATTTT
J: TRBJ1-5
D: NA
V: TRBV18

CDR3: CASSQGETGSKPQHF
DNA: TGCGCCAGCAGCCAAGGGGAAACAGGGAGTAAGCCCCAGCATTTT
J: TRBJ1-5
D: NA
V: TRBV4-1

CDR3: CASSGDRGLRGEKLFF
DNA: TGTGCCAGCAGCGGGGACAGGGGGCTTCGAGGGGAAAAACTGTTTTTT
J: TRBJ1-4
D: TRBD1
V: TRBV5-6

CDR3: CASSQDHWGDYGYTF
DNA: TGCGCCAGCAGCCAAGATCATTGGGGCGACTATGGCTACACCTTC
J: TRBJ1-2
D: NA
V: TRBV4-1

CDR3: CASSETGGSGNTIYF
DNA: TGTGCCAGCAGTGAAACCGGGGGCTCTGGAAACACCATATATTTT
J: TRBJ1-3
D: NA
V: TRBV6-1

CDR3: CASTESGTEAFF
DNA: TGTGCCAGTACCGAATCAGGCACTGAAGCTTTCTTT
J: TRBJ1-1
D: NA
V: TRBV19

CDR3: CASSSGTGGGTDTQYF
DNA: TGCGCCAGCAGCTCCGGGACAGGGGGCGGCACAGATACGCAGTATTTT
J: TRBJ2-3
D: TRBD1
V: TRBV5-1

CDR3: CATSRVRGSADTQYF
DNA: TGTGCCACCAGCAGAGTTAGGGGGAGTGCAGATACGCAGTATTTT
J: TRBJ2-3
D: NA
V: TRBV15

CDR3: CASSQGDISPQHF
DNA: TGTGCCAGCAGCCAGGGGGACATCAGCCCCCAGCATTTT
J: TRBJ1-5
D: NA
V: TRBV4-2

CDR3: CASGPSTGYGELFF
DNA: TGTGCTAGTGGTCCGTCCACAGGGTACGGGGAGCTGTTTTTT
J: TRBJ2-2
D: NA
V: TRBV12-5

CDR3: CASSPPTGANEQFF
DNA: TGTGCCAGCAGTCCCCCAACAGGGGCCAATGAGCAGTTCTTC
J: TRBJ2-1
D: TRBD1
V: TRBV6-5

CDR3: CAISERLIGRGNEQFF
DNA: TGTGCCATCAGTGAAAGGCTTATAGGCCGGGGCAATGAGCAGTTCTTC
J: TRBJ2-1
D: NA
V: TRBV10-3

CDR3: CASMGWEGQPQHF
DNA: TGTGCCAGCATGGGGTGGGAGGGGCAGCCCCAGCATTTT
J: TRBJ1-5
D: NA
V: TRBV2

CDR3: CASSPRGEANYGYTF
DNA: TGTGCCAGCAGCCCCCGGGGAGAAGCTAACTATGGCTACACCTTC
J: TRBJ1-2
D: NA
V: TRBV6-5

CDR3: CASRPGTGIRGYTF
DNA: TGTGCCAGCAGACCTGGGACAGGGATTCGAGGCTACACCTTC
J: TRBJ1-2
D: TRBD1
V: TRBV7-9

CDR3: CASSVGRDRGLGPETQYF
DNA: TGTGCCAGCAGCGTAGGCCGGGACAGGGGGCTTGGGCCAGAGACCCAGTACTTC
J: TRBJ2-5
D: TRBD1
V: TRBV9

CDR3: CASSSGGGNQPQHF
DNA: TGTGCCAGCAGTTCAGGAGGAGGCAATCAGCCCCAGCATTTT
J: TRBJ1-5
D: NA
V: TRBV6-5

CDR3: CASSWDSQGQPQHF
DNA: TGTGCCAGCAGCTGGGACAGTCAGGGTCAGCCCCAGCATTTT
J: TRBJ1-5
D: TRBD1
V: TRBV5-5